This T cell receptor beta chain was sequenced for a study of Ad26.COV2.S vaccination and SARS-CoV-2 variants. Data came from immunoSEQ multiplex PCR; TCRdb stores just in-frame clones and leaves some out. The sample has 380,000 or so clones, about 87% seen once. The treatment here: 19 received Ad26.COV2.S at low or high dose, single or two shots; a few received placebo; per-sample allocation not given. The samples date from day 63 after the first vaccine or placebo injection. Germline lookup yields CDR1 SGHNT and CDR2 YENEEA. V shed 0 bases and J shed 3 bases, with 3 bases lying between them. The CDR3 is made up of 13 amino acids.

This receptor was taken from a person aged 18 to 59 who received the Ad26.COV2.S COVID-19 vaccine or a placebo. The chain joins TRBV11-3 to TRBJ2-1; the D is unclear. The specimen comprised peripheral blood, sampled in a trial of Ad26.COV2.S vaccine versus placebo. This CDR3 reads CASSLDNYNEQFF. The DNA for the CDR3 is TGTGCCAGCAGCTTAGACAACTACAATGAGCAGTTCTTC.